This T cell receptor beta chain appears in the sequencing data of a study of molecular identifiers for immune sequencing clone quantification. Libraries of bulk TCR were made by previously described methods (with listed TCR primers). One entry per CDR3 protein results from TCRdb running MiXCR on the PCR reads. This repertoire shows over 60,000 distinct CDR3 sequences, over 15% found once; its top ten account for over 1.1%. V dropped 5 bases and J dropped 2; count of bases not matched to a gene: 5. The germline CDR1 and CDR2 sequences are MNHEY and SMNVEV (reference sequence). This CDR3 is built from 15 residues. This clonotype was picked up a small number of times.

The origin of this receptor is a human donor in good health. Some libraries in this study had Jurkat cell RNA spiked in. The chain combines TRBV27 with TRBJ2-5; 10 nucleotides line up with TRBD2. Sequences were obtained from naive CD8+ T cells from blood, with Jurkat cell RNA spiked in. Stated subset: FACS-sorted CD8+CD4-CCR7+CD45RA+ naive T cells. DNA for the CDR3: TGTGCCAGCAGTCCCCGGACTAGCGGACAAGAGACCCAGTACTTC. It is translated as CASSPRTSGQETQYF.